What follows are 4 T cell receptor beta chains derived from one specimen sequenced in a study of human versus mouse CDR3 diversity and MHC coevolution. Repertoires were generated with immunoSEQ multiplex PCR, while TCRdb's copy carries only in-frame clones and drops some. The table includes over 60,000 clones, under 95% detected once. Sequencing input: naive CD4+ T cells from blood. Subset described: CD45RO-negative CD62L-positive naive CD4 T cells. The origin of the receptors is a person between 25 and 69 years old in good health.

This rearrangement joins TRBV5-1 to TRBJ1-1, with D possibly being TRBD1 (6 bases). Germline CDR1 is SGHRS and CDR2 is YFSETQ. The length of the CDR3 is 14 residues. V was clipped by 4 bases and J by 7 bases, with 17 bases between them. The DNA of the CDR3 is TGCGCCAGCAGCATCACCGGGACAAGAGATGAAGCTTTCTTT. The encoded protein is CASSITGTRDEAFF.

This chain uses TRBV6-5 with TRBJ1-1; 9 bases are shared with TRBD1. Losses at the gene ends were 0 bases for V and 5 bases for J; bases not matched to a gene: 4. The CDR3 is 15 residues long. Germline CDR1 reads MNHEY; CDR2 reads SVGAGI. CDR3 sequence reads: CASSYSNRGRTEAFF. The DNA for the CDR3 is TGTGCCAGCAGTTACTCGAACAGGGGGCGGACTGAAGCTTTCTTT.

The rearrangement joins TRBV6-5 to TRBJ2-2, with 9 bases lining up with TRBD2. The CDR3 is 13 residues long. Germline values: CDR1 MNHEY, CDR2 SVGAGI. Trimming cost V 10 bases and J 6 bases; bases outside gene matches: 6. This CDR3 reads CATGTSRAGELFF. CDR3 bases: TGTGCCACCGGGACTAGCCGAGCCGGGGAGCTGTTTTTT.

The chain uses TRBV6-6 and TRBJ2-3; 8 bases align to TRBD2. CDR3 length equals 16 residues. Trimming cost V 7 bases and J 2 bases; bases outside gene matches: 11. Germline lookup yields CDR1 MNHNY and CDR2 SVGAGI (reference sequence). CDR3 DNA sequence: TGTGCCAGCATAAATTCGAGAGCGGGGGTCACAGATACGCAGTATTTT. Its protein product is CASINSRAGVTDTQYF.